The clone carrying this T cell receptor beta chain was picked up many times. Antigen: not known. An expansion of CD8+CD57+ cells by flow cytometry had been shown in patients chosen for sequencing. In all patients, the disease was severe acquired aplastic anemia. Patients had not yet gotten any therapy when their blood was taken for sampling. The CDR3 loop spans 12 amino acids. CDR1 and CDR2 from the germline V gene are SEHNR and FQNEAQ (reference sequence). V was pared by 7 bases and J by 4 bases, with 10 bases between. TCR beta VDJ and CDR3 were profiled, and genomic DNA was the template. From the reads, TCRdb called clonotypes with MiXCR, one entry per CDR3 protein. This sample has roughly 260,000 distinct CDR3 sequences, with around 46% found just once. This record comes from a study of CD8+CD57+ T cells in acquired aplastic anemia. Study conclusions and caveats: Patients and controls had in common 25 to 30 CD8+ CDR3 sequences. Patient and control CD8+ Simpson's diversity was not significantly different.

This sequence originates from a human donor with aplastic anemia. Sequenced sample: sorted CD4+, CD8+, or CD8+CD57+ T cells (not recorded which) from PBMCs. This rearrangement joins TRBV7-9 to TRBJ1-1; perhaps TRBD1 as D (6 bases). The CDR3 is CASKTGTTEAFF. The CDR3 DNA reads TGTGCCAGCAAAACAGGGACCACTGAAGCTTTCTTT. Full variable domain (outside the CDR3, taken from reference TRBV7-9 and TRBJ1-1): DTGVSQNPRHKITKRGQNVTFRCDPISEHNRLYWYRQTLGQGPEFLTYFQNEAQLEKSRLLSDRFSAERPKGSFSTLEIQRTEQGDSAMYLCASKTGTTEAFFGQGTRLTVV.